The rows below give T cell receptor beta chains drawn from one sample of a study of cytomegalovirus exposure and HLA in healthy donors. Clones were sequenced by immunoSEQ multiplex PCR, and TCRdb holds only the in-frame ones, with some missing. The sample lists 220,000 or so clones, roughly 83% seen once, with around 15% in the top ten. Specimen: PBMCs. Source of these receptors: a woman aged 25 to 45 in good health and CMV-seropositive. The CDR3 runs from the conserved cysteine through the conserved F or W. A D gene is named only where the DNA matches it firmly. Size is stated for part of the rows, as once, few or many counts, or as a class when the clone is expanded.

>-|-|TRBV6-5|TRBJ2-7
TGTGCCAGCAGTTACTCAGCGGCAAGCTCCTACGAGCAGTACTTC
CASSYSAASSYEQYF
>-|-|TRBV30|TRBJ2-7
TGTGCCTGGCCCTCGAATCACAACATCGGGAACGAGCAGTACTTC
CAWPSNHNIGNEQYF
>few|TRBD2|TRBV28|TRBJ2-1
TGTGCCAGCAGTTTATACGTGGGAGGGGAGAGGGCGTTCTTC
CASSLYVGGERAFF
>-|-|TRBV11-2|TRBJ1-3
TGTGCCAGCAGCTTTGATTCTGTGTATAACAGACGAAACACCATATATTTT
CASSFDSVYNRRNTIYF
>-|-|TRBV15|TRBJ1-5
TGTGCCACCTCACTTGGAAGAGGGGGCAATCAGCCCCAGCATTTT
CATSLGRGGNQPQHF
>-|TRBD1|TRBV29-1|TRBJ1-2
TGCAGCGTTGCCCCAACCCCGGACAGGGCCAGAGGGGGCTATGGCTACACCTTC
CSVAPTPDRARGGYGYTF
>-|TRBD1|TRBV5-4|TRBJ2-1
TGTGCCAGCAGCTTGTCACCCAGGGGGAATTCTTTTGAGCAGTTCTTC
CASSLSPRGNSFEQFF
>-|-|TRBV9|TRBJ1-2
TGTGCCAGCAGCGACTACAACCGGGAGGCAAGCTATGGCTACACCTTC
CASSDYNREASYGYTF
>-|TRBD2|TRBV6-1|TRBJ2-5
TGTGCCAGCAGTGATGTGGCGGGAGGGAAATTGGAGACCCAGTACTTC
CASSDVAGGKLETQYF
>-|-|TRBV30|TRBJ2-5
TGTGCCTGGAGACAGGGAGAGACCCAGTACTTC
CAWRQGETQYF
>-|-|TRBV4-2|TRBJ1-5
TGTGCCAGCAGCCAAGAACAGGAGCAGCCCCAGCATTTT
CASSQEQEQPQHF
>-|-|TRBV27|TRBJ2-1
TGTGCCAGCAGACAAACCCCAGGTGCGTACAATGAGCAGTTCTTC
CASRQTPGAYNEQFF
>many|-|TRBV5-6|TRBJ1-4
TGTGCCAGCAGCTTGGCGGCAACTAATGAAAAACTGTTTTTT
CASSLAATNEKLFF
>-|-|TRBV5-5|TRBJ2-7
TGTGCCAGCAGCTTGGAGGCAGGGAGCTCCTACGAGCAGTACTTC
CASSLEAGSSYEQYF
>few|TRBD1|TRBV10-3|TRBJ2-2
TGTGCCACGGGGGACAGGGCCCAAGGCACCGGGGAGCTGTTTTTT
CATGDRAQGTGELFF
>-|TRBD2|TRBV30|TRBJ2-3
TGTGCCTGGATTGAAGCGGGACTGACTAGCACAGATACGCAGTATTTT
CAWIEAGLTSTDTQYF
>-|TRBD1|TRBV13|TRBJ1-2
TGTGCCAGCAGATTTATGTACGTCGGACAGGGGGGCTATGGCTACACCTTC
CASRFMYVGQGGYGYTF
>-|-|TRBV19|TRBJ1-2
TGTGCCAGTAGTTTGGCCACGGTTTATGGCTACACCTTC
CASSLATVYGYTF
>-|TRBD1|TRBV9|TRBJ2-7
TGTGCCAGCAGCCAAGGTATCCGGGACAGGGAGTACTTC
CASSQGIRDREYF
>-|-|TRBV11-3|TRBJ2-1
TGTGCCAGCAGCTTAGCGGGCGGCGCCTACAATGAGCAGTTCTTC
CASSLAGGAYNEQFF
>once|-|TRBV7-6|TRBJ2-7
TGTGCCAGCAGCTTAAAGACAGAGGGCGAGCAGTACTTC
CASSLKTEGEQYF
>-|-|TRBV4-3|TRBJ2-5
TGCGCCAGCAGCCAAGAAATTTATGGTCAGGTCCAGTACTTC
CASSQEIYGQVQYF
>-|-|TRBV7-9|TRBJ2-7
TGTGCCAGCAGTAAGGCGGGCCGTTACTACGAGCAGTACTTC
CASSKAGRYYEQYF
>-|TRBD2|TRBV27|TRBJ2-1
TGTGCCAGCAACACTAGCGGGAGGGCCCACTACAATGAGCAGTTCTTC
CASNTSGRAHYNEQFF
>few|-|TRBV11-2|TRBJ1-5
TGTGCCAGCAGCTTCGGGGGGGCTGATCAGCCCCAGCATTTT
CASSFGGADQPQHF
>once|TRBD2|TRBV6-1|TRBJ2-1
TGTGCCAGCAGTGAATATAAGCGGGAGGGCCTTACCGGCTACAATGAGCAGTTCTTC
CASSEYKREGLTGYNEQFF
>-|-|TRBV30|TRBJ1-1
TGTGCCTGGAGCTGGACTGAAGCTTTCTTT
CAWSWTEAFF
>-|TRBD2|TRBV9|TRBJ2-1
TGTGCCAGCAGCGTAGAGGAAGCTAGCGGGAGCTCCTACAATGAGCAGTTCTTC
CASSVEEASGSSYNEQFF
>-|TRBD1|TRBV11-2|TRBJ2-7
TGTGCCAGCAGCCCGGACAGGGGGCAGTACGAGCAGTACTTC
CASSPDRGQYEQYF
>once|-|TRBV28|TRBJ1-2
TGTGCCAGCAGTCCAACCGGGAGAGGAGACGGCTACACCTTC
CASSPTGRGDGYTF
>-|-|TRBV20-1|TRBJ1-2
TGCAGTGCTAGGGTGGGCTATGGCTACACCTTC
CSARVGYGYTF
>once|-|TRBV6-5|TRBJ2-5
TGTGCCAGCAGTGGCGGGGCGCCTGGTGAGACCCAGTACTTC
CASSGGAPGETQYF
>-|TRBD2|TRBV6-5|TRBJ2-7
TGTGCCAGCAGAGCCGGGACTAGCGGTTCCGAGCAGTACTTC
CASRAGTSGSEQYF
>-|-|TRBV4-3|TRBJ2-7
TGCGCCAGCAGCCAATCGAGCGGTTTCGGAAGCTCCTACGAGCAGTACTTC
CASSQSSGFGSSYEQYF
>-|-|TRBV6-1|TRBJ2-1
TGTGCCAGCAGTATACAGGGGGGGTCCTACAATGAGCAGTTCTTC
CASSIQGGSYNEQFF
>-|TRBD1|TRBV30|TRBJ1-4
TGTGCCTGGAGTATAAACAGGGGGGAAAAACTGTTTTTT
CAWSINRGEKLFF
>-|-|TRBV10-3|TRBJ2-1
TGTGCCATCAGTGATGGTCAGGTGGAATTGCGGTTCTTC
CAISDGQVELRFF
>-|-|TRBV29-1|TRBJ2-1
TGCAGCGTTGATCGGGGGAGCTCCTACAATGAGCAGTTCTTC
CSVDRGSSYNEQFF
>-|TRBD2|TRBV19|TRBJ2-2
TGTGCCAGTAATACCAAACGGAGGACTAGCGCGAACACCGGGGAGCTGTTTTTT
CASNTKRRTSANTGELFF
>-|-|TRBV9|TRBJ1-1
TGTGCCAGCAGCGCCTTCGGACAGATAAACACTGAAGCTTTCTTT
CASSAFGQINTEAFF
>-|TRBD1|TRBV30|TRBJ1-1
TGTGCCTCGGGACAGTCGAACACTGAAGCTTTCTTT
CASGQSNTEAFF
>-|-|TRBV30|TRBJ2-5
TGTGCCTGGAGTGACCCCGGGGAGACCCAGTACTTC
CAWSDPGETQYF
>-|-|TRBV10-3|TRBJ1-1
TGTGCCATCAGTGAGTCAGGCCCTTGGGTTGAAGCTTTCTTT
CAISESGPWVEAFF
>few|TRBD1|TRBV5-1|TRBJ2-7
TGCGCCAGCAGGCAGACAGGGGACCACGAGCAGTACTTC
CASRQTGDHEQYF
>few|TRBD2|TRBV29-1|TRBJ2-7
TGCAGCGTTGGAGGCGGGAGACGATACGAGCAGTACTTC
CSVGGGRRYEQYF
>-|-|TRBV7-3|TRBJ2-1
TGTGCCAGCAGCTTAGGGGACTCGCCCTACAATGAGCAGTTCTTC
CASSLGDSPYNEQFF
>-|-|TRBV4-2|TRBJ1-2
TGTGCCAGCAGCCAAGAAGCTGGAATCGGAGCCTACACCTTC
CASSQEAGIGAYTF
>-|-|TRBV30|TRBJ2-5
TGTGCCTGGAGTGGGGCCTTCCAAGAGACCCAGTACTTC
CAWSGAFQETQYF
>-|TRBD2|TRBV7-9|TRBJ2-7
TGTGCCAGCAGCTTAGTGCGGGGGAGCTCCTACGAGCAGTACTTC
CASSLVRGSSYEQYF
>-|-|TRBV27|TRBJ1-4
TGTGCCAGCAGAAGAGACAGAACGAATGAAAAACTGTTTTTT
CASRRDRTNEKLFF
>few|-|TRBV5-1|TRBJ1-2
TGCGCCAGCAGCGGGGATCTCGGGCTTGACTATGGCTACACCTTC
CASSGDLGLDYGYTF
>-|-|TRBV14|TRBJ1-3
TGTGCCAGCAGCAAAGGACCTCCCGAATCTGGAAACACCATATATTTT
CASSKGPPESGNTIYF
>-|TRBD1|TRBV7-3|TRBJ2-4
TGTGCCAGCAGCTTAAGACAGGGGGCACAAGACATTCAGTACTTC
CASSLRQGAQDIQYF
>few|TRBD1|TRBV13|TRBJ1-2
TGTGCCAGCAGCTCCTTCCGGGACAGGGTCTCTGGCTACACCTTC
CASSSFRDRVSGYTF
>-|-|TRBV7-3|TRBJ2-3
TGTGCCAGCGCTAGGACGGCCGGCACAGATACGCAGTATTTT
CASARTAGTDTQYF